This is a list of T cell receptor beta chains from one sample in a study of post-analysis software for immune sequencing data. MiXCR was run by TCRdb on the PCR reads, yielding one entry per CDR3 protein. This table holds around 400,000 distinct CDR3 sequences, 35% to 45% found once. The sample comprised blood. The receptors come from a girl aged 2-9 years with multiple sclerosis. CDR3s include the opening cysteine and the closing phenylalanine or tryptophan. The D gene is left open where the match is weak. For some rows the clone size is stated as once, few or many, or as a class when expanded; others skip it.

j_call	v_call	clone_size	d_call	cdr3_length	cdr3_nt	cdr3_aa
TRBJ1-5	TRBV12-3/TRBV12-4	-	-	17	TGTGCCAGCAGTCCGACAAGAGGCGTTGCGGGGCATCAGCCCCAGCATTTT	CASSPTRGVAGHQPQHF
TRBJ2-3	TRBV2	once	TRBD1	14	TGTGCCAGCAGCCGACAGGGTGGAACAGATACGCAGTATTTT	CASSRQGGTDTQYF
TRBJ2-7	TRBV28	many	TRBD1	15	TGTGCCAGCAGTTTCCCTCGGACAGGGTCCTACGAGCAGTACTTC	CASSFPRTGSYEQYF
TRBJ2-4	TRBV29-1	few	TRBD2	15	TGCAGCGTTGCCGGACTAGCGGGAGGTGGAAACATTCAGTACTTC	CSVAGLAGGGNIQYF
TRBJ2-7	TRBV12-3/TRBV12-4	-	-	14	TGTGCCAGCAGTTTAAGGGAAGGAGGCGTCGAGCAGTACTTC	CASSLREGGVEQYF
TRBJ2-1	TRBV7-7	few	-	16	TGTGCCAGCAACTTAGGGGACCCACTACCATACAATGAGCAGTTCTTC	CASNLGDPLPYNEQFF
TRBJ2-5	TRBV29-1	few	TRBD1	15	TGCAGCGTTGAAGGACACACAGGGGCCCAAGAGACCCAGTACTTC	CSVEGHTGAQETQYF
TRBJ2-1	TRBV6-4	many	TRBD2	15	TGTGCCAGCAGTCCCAATAGCGGGCCATACAATGAGCAGTTCTTC	CASSPNSGPYNEQFF
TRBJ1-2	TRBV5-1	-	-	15	TGCGCCAGCAGCCCGGTTGGAGACAATAACTATGGCTACACCTTC	CASSPVGDNNYGYTF
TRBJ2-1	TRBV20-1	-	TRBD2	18	TGCAGTGCTAGAGAGGGAACCTCTAGCGGGGGGAACTACAATGAGCAGTTCTTC	CSAREGTSSGGNYNEQFF
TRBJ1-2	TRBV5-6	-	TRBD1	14	TGTGCCAGCAGCTCCCGGGACAGGCCTTATGGCTACACCTTC	CASSSRDRPYGYTF
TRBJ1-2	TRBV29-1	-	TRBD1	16	TGCAGCGTTGCAGCGTCCCGGGACAGGGGAGGGTATGGCTACACCTTC	CSVAASRDRGGYGYTF
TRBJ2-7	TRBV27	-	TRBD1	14	TGTGCCAGCAGTTTCCTAGGACAGGGTGACGAGCAGTACTTC	CASSFLGQGDEQYF
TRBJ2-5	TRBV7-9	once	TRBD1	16	TGTGCCAGCAGCCAACCGGGACAGGGGGTCCCTAATGAGCAGTACTTC	CASSQPGQGVPNEQYF
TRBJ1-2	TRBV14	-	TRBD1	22	TGTGCCAGCAGCCAAGATTCTATTATACCGTTATGGGACAGGGGGTACTACTATGGCTACACCTTC	CASSQDSIIPLWDRGYYYGYTF
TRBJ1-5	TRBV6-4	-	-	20	TGTGCCAGCAGTGACTCGAGGTGTAAGGGGGGCCTCGCCAAGCATCAGCCTCAGCATTTT	CASSDSRCKGGLAKHQPQHF
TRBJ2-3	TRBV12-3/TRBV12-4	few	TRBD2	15	TGTGCCAGCAACGAACTAGCGGGGGGGCAAGATACGCAGTATTTT	CASNELAGGQDTQYF
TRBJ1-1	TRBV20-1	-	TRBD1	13	TGCAGTGCTATACAGGGGATTGGGACTGAAGCTTTATTT	CSAIQGIGTEALF
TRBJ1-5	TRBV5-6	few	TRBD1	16	TGTGCCAGCAGCTTCTCCGGGACAGCAAGCAATCAGCCCCAGCATTTT	CASSFSGTASNQPQHF
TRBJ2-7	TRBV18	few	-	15	TGTGCCAGCTCACCGCCCCAGGAGGACTCCTACGAGCAGTACTTC	CASSPPQEDSYEQYF
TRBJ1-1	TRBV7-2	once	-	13	TGTGCCAGCAGCCCCGAACATCGTGGGATGGCTTTCTTT	CASSPEHRGMAFF
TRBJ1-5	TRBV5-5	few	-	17	TGTGCCAGCAGCTTTGGGGTCGGGGATCATAGCAATCAGCCCCAGCATTTT	CASSFGVGDHSNQPQHF
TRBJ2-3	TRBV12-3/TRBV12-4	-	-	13	TGTGCCAGCCGACAAGGTAGAACAGATGCGCAGTATTTT	CASRQGRTDAQYF
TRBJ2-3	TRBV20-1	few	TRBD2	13	TGCAGTTCGATAGCGGGGAGGGTAGATACGCAGTATTTT	CSSIAGRVDTQYF
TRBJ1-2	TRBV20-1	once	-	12	TGCAGTGCTAGGGGGGATGGGCTTGGCTACACCTTC	CSARGDGLGYTF
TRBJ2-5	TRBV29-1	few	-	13	TGCAGCGCCTACAACGGGGCGTATGAGACCCAGTACTTC	CSAYNGAYETQYF
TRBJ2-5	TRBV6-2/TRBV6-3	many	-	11	TGTGCCACCGGGTACCAAGAGACCCAGTACTTC	CATGYQETQYF
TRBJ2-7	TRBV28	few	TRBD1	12	TGTGCCAGCCAACAGGGGGCCGGCGAGCAGTACTTC	CASQQGAGEQYF
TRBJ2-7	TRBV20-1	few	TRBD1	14	TGCAGTGCTAGAGGACCGGGACAGGGGCGCGAGCAGTACTTC	CSARGPGQGREQYF
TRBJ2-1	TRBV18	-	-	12	TGCGCCAGCAGCCCCGGGGGTGATGAGCAGTTCTTC	CASSPGGDEQFF
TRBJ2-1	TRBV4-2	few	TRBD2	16	TGTGCCAGCAGCCCCATTTTGGTAGCGGGGCGCAATGAGCAGTTCTTC	CASSPILVAGRNEQFF
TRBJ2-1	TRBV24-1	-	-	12	TGTGCCACCAGTGATTTCGGAGGTGAGCAGTTCTTC	CATSDFGGEQFF
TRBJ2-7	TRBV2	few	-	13	TGTGCCACCCAGACAGGTTCCCTATACGAGCAGTACTTC	CATQTGSLYEQYF
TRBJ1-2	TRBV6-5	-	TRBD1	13	TGTGCCAGCAGTTACGGGGGACAGTATGGCTACACCTTC	CASSYGGQYGYTF
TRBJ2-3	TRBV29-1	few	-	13	TGCAGCACCGGGTCGGGGGGCACAGATACGCAGTATTTT	CSTGSGGTDTQYF
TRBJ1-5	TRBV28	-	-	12	TGTGCCATGGGGGTTAACAATCAGCCCCAGCATTTT	CAMGVNNQPQHF
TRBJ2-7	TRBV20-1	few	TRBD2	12	TGCAGTGCTAGGGGCGGGGGAGGCGAGCAGTACTTC	CSARGGGGEQYF
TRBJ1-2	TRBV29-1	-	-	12	TGCAGCGTTGAACCAGCGTCCTATGGCTACACCTTC	CSVEPASYGYTF
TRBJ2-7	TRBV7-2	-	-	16	TGTGCCAGCAGCCAAGGGCCAGGGCACAGCTCCTACGAGCAGTACTTC	CASSQGPGHSSYEQYF
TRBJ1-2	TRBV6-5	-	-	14	TGTGCCAGCAGTTATAGGGGGGTCGGCTATGGCTACACCTTC	CASSYRGVGYGYTF
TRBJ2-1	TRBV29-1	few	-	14	TGCAGCGTTGAAGAGGAAATGAAGTACTACGAGCAGTTCTTC	CSVEEEMKYYEQFF
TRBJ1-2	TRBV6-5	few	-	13	TGTGCCAGCAGTTACTCGGATAACTATGGCTACACCTTC	CASSYSDNYGYTF
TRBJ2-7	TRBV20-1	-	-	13	TGCAGTGCTAGTAGTGCGAGTACCTACGAGCAGTACTTC	CSASSASTYEQYF
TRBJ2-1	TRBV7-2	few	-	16	TGTGCCAGCAGCTTAGGGGTGCTAGGGTCGCGCAATGAGCAGTTCTTC	CASSLGVLGSRNEQFF
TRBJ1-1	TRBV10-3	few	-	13	TGTGCCATCAGCGTGGGACAGAACACTGAAGCTTTCTTT	CAISVGQNTEAFF